This T cell receptor (beta chain) was captured by sequencing in a study of control samples from healthy donors and cancer patients. Profiling relied on immunoSEQ multiplex PCR, and the TCRdb table lists in-frame clones only, not all of them. The sample comprises more than 120,000 clones, 80% to 95% of which are singletons, and 3% to 3.5% rests with the top ten. Between the trimmed V and J ends, which lost 8 bases and 7 bases, there was a span of 15 bases. Per the germline V gene, CDR1 is MNHEY and CDR2 is SMNVEV (reference sequence). There are 14 residues in the CDR3. This chain uses TRBV27 with TRBJ1-6; unclear D gene. Sequenced sample: blood. The TCR sequence derives from a man aged 25-45 years in good health. The CDR3 DNA is TGTGCCAGCGCCTATCGGGGAGGAAATTCACCCCTCCACTTT. Translating gives CASAYRGGNSPLHF.